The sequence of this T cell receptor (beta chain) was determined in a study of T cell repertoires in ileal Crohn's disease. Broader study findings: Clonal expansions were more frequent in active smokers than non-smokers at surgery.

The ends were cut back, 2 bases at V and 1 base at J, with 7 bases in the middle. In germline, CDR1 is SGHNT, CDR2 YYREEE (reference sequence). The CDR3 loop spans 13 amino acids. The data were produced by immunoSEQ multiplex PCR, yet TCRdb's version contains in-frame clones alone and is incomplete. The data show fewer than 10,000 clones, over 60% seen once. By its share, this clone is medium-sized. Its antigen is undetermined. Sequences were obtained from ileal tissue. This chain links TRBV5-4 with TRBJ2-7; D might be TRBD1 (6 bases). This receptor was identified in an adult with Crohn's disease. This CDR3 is CASSLTGSYEQYF. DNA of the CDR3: TGTGCCAGCAGCTTAACAGGGTCCTACGAGCAGTACTTC.